This T cell receptor beta chain comes out of a study of control samples from healthy donors and cancer patients. Only in-frame clones appear in the TCRdb table, and some are missing; sequencing was by immunoSEQ multiplex PCR. This table holds some 100,000 clones, just under 95% found once. Germline loops: CDR1 MNHEY, CDR2 SVGAGI. This CDR3 has 13 amino acids. The V and J ends lost 11 bases and 8 bases, in that order; junction bases with no gene match: 14. This TCR was sampled from a human donor in good health. The donor label of this sample is uncertain. Sequenced: blood. The chain is built from TRBV6-5 and TRBJ1-2; 7 bases fit TRBD1. The CDR3 spells CASPGQSVGGYTF. As DNA, the CDR3 is TGTGCCTCACCGGGACAGTCTGTGGGGGGCTACACCTTC.